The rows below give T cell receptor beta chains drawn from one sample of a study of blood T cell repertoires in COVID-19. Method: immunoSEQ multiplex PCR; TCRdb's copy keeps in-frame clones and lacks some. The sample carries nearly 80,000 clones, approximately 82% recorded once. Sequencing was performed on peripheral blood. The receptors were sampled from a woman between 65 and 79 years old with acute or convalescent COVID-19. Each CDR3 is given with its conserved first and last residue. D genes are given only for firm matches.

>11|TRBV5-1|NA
CASGEGSGYTF
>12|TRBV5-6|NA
CASSLAANTQYF
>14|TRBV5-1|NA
CASSLDSGLETQYF
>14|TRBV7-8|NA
CASSLVARIDTQYF
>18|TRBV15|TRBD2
CATSRDPASGISTDTQYF
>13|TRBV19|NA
CASTPGQTLEAFF
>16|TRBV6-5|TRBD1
CASSYGDRGNNSPLHF
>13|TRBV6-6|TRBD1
CASDQTGFSGYTF
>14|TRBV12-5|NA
CASGSGSSTGELFF
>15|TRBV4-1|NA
CASSQDINGYNEQFF
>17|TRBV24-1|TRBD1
CATSDRGTGVTYNEQFF
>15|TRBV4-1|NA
CASSRNPESASPLHF
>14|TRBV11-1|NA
CASSLRGTNSPLHF
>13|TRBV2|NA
CASSEDRAYEQYF
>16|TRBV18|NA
CASSPGQSKYGTEAFF
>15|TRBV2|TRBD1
CASSLGQATFYEQYF
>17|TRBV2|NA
CASSEARGSSYNSPLHF
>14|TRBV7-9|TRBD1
CASSLDQGADTQYF
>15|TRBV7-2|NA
CASSLGGQYQETQYF
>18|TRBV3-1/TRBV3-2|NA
CASSLSYAQQDTFYGYTF
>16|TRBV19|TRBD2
CASSIYGGSGTGELFF
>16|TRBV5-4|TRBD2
CASSLGLSGPQETQYF
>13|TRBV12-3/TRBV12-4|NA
CALPYGAGETQYF
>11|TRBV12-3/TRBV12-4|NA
CASSFGQISFF
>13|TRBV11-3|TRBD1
CASSPDRGNEQFF
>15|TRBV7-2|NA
CASSLVGGVDEKLFF
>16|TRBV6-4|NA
CASSREGTRATGELFF
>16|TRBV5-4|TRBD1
CASRVTGSLNTGELFF
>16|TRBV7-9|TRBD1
CASSPPPDRGAYEQYF
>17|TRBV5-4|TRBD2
CASSLGRTSGVPYEQYF
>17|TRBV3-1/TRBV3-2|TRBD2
CASSQASGTSVYNEQFF
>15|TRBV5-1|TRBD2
CASTLAGTDTGELFF
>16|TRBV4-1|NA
CASSQETLPANEKLFF
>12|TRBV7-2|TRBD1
CASSRDRGAHNF
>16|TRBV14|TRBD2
CASSPSGRGNTGELFF
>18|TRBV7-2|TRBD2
CASSYRSTSGRRYNEQFF
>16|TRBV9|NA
CASSVMGGTTNEKLFF
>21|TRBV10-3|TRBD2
CAISVDAPGLAEIPNTGELFF
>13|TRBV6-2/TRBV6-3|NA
CASSQTVNTEAFF
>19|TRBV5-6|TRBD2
CASSLPGLAGVLAKNIQYF
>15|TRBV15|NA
CATSRVQGMGEKLFF
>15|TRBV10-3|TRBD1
CAIRPGQGIQDEQFF
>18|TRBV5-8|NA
CAAIRGGIQPSGYNEQFF
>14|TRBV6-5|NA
CASRKNHREQPQHF
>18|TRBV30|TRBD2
CAWSVAGLAGVSYNEQFF
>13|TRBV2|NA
CASIGQPNTEAFF
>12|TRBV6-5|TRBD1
CASSRQGLEQYF
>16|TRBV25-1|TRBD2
CASSGSGRANIYEQFF
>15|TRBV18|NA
CASSPPWASNYGYTF
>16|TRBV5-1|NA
CASSLGLLPSIYEQFF
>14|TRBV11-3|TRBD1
CASSNRDREETQYF
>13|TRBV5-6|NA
CASSLYGDGKLFF
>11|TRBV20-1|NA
CSARAPEGAFF
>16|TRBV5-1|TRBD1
CASSLVMGQANEKLFF
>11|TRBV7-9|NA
CASFRRSGKFF